These T cell receptor beta chains were read from a single sample in a study of CD8+CD57+ T cells in acquired aplastic anemia. TCRdb analysed the reads with MiXCR anew, one entry per CDR3 protein. The table lists a few hundred thousand distinct CDR3 sequences, approximately 70% of them singletons, with under 4.5% in the top ten. Sequenced sample: sorted CD4+, CD8+, or CD8+CD57+ T cells (not recorded which) from PBMCs. Receptor source: a human donor in good health, serving as a control. Each CDR3 is given with its conserved first and last residue. Fields, in order: CDR3 length, D gene, J gene, V gene, clone size, CDR3 DNA, CDR3 protein. The D gene is left open where the match is weak. Only part of the rows carry a size: once, few, many, or a class if the clone is expanded.

CDR3 length: 13; D gene: .; J gene: TRBJ1-2; V gene: TRBV20-1; clone size: .; CDR3 DNA: TGCAGTGCTAGAGGAGCGGGGACGGATGGCTACACCTTC; CDR3 protein: CSARGAGTDGYTF
CDR3 length: 13; D gene: .; J gene: TRBJ2-6; V gene: TRBV6-2/TRBV6-3; clone size: many; CDR3 DNA: TGTGCCAGCACGGCCTCTGGGGCCAACGTCCTGACTTTC; CDR3 protein: CASTASGANVLTF
CDR3 length: 15; D gene: .; J gene: TRBJ2-7; V gene: TRBV7-8; clone size: .; CDR3 DNA: TGTGCCAGCAGTCAACGGTTTGGCACGACCTCCGAGCAGTACTTC; CDR3 protein: CASSQRFGTTSEQYF
CDR3 length: 13; D gene: .; J gene: TRBJ1-1; V gene: TRBV4-1; clone size: .; CDR3 DNA: TGCGCCAGCAGCCAACCTAGCCGAGCCGAAGCTTTCTTT; CDR3 protein: CASSQPSRAEAFF
CDR3 length: 14; D gene: .; J gene: TRBJ1-4; V gene: TRBV20-1; clone size: .; CDR3 DNA: TGCAGTGCTAGGTCCAGGCGTTCTGTTCAAAAACTGTTTTTT; CDR3 protein: CSARSRRSVQKLFF
CDR3 length: 13; D gene: .; J gene: TRBJ1-2; V gene: TRBV7-2; clone size: .; CDR3 DNA: TGTGCCAGCAGCGAGAGCCAAGCTCCTACTTGCTACTTC; CDR3 protein: CASSESQAPTCYF
CDR3 length: 12; D gene: .; J gene: TRBJ1-2; V gene: TRBV5-1; clone size: .; CDR3 DNA: TGCGCCAGCAGCTTGGAGGGGGGGCGGTACACCTTC; CDR3 protein: CASSLEGGRYTF
CDR3 length: 14; D gene: .; J gene: TRBJ2-3; V gene: TRBV9; clone size: .; CDR3 DNA: TGTGCCAGCAGCGTAGGCAAGCACACAGATACGCAGTATTTT; CDR3 protein: CASSVGKHTDTQYF
CDR3 length: 16; D gene: .; J gene: TRBJ1-1; V gene: TRBV9; clone size: once; CDR3 DNA: TGTGCCAGCAGCCCTTCGTTCCGGGGGACGAACACTGAAGCTTTCTTT; CDR3 protein: CASSPSFRGTNTEAFF
CDR3 length: 16; D gene: .; J gene: TRBJ1-5; V gene: TRBV9; clone size: .; CDR3 DNA: TGTGCCAGCAGCTTCCGAGGGACTAGCGGGGGAGAGACCCAGCATTTT; CDR3 protein: CASSFRGTSGGETQHF
CDR3 length: 11; D gene: .; J gene: TRBJ2-7; V gene: TRBV7-9; clone size: few; CDR3 DNA: TGTGCCAGCAGCCCTGTGTGGGATCAGTACTTC; CDR3 protein: CASSPVWDQYF
CDR3 length: 11; D gene: TRBD1; J gene: TRBJ2-7; V gene: TRBV6-1; clone size: once; CDR3 DNA: TGTGCCAGCAGGAGGACAGGGGTGCAGTACTTC; CDR3 protein: CASRRTGVQYF
CDR3 length: 14; D gene: .; J gene: TRBJ1-2; V gene: TRBV24-1; clone size: .; CDR3 DNA: TGTGCCAGCAGGCCTGAGCCGCAGTGTGGTGGCCAGACCTTC; CDR3 protein: CASRPEPQCGGQTF
CDR3 length: 11; D gene: .; J gene: TRBJ1-2; V gene: TRBV20-1; clone size: .; CDR3 DNA: TGCAGTGCTCGTCGTGTCCCGGGCTACACCTTC; CDR3 protein: CSARRVPGYTF
CDR3 length: 15; D gene: .; J gene: TRBJ1-1; V gene: TRBV12-3/TRBV12-4; clone size: .; CDR3 DNA: TGTGCCAGCAGTTCCGCCGGGACCCCACGTAGTGGAGCTTTCTTT; CDR3 protein: CASSSAGTPRSGAFF
CDR3 length: 13; D gene: .; J gene: TRBJ1-2; V gene: TRBV7-2; clone size: once; CDR3 DNA: TGTGCCAGCAGCTACCACAGCGCGTATGGCTACACCTTC; CDR3 protein: CASSYHSAYGYTF
CDR3 length: 16; D gene: .; J gene: TRBJ2-7; V gene: TRBV12-3/TRBV12-4; clone size: .; CDR3 DNA: TGTGCCAGCAGCCCTAGGACAGGTGGAGGGACCTACGAGCAGTACTTC; CDR3 protein: CASSPRTGGGTYEQYF
CDR3 length: 15; D gene: .; J gene: TRBJ1-6; V gene: TRBV20-1; clone size: .; CDR3 DNA: TGCAGTGCTCAATCCCTAGGAAACGACTATTCACCCCTCCACTTT; CDR3 protein: CSAQSLGNDYSPLHF
CDR3 length: 14; D gene: .; J gene: TRBJ2-5; V gene: TRBV7-2; clone size: .; CDR3 DNA: TGTGCCAGAGACATACTCCGAGGCTCCTACAATGAGCAGTTC; CDR3 protein: CARDILRGSYNEQF
CDR3 length: 14; D gene: TRBD1; J gene: TRBJ1-2; V gene: TRBV7-9; clone size: .; CDR3 DNA: TGTGCCAGCAGCGCCAGACAGGGCGGTACGCAGTATTTTTTC; CDR3 protein: CASSARQGGTQYFF
CDR3 length: 16; D gene: TRBD2; J gene: TRBJ2-5; V gene: TRBV6-2/TRBV6-3; clone size: .; CDR3 DNA: TGTGCCAGCACCTCATGGGGACTAGCGGCGCAAGAGACCCAGTACTTC; CDR3 protein: CASTSWGLAAQETQYF
CDR3 length: 17; D gene: TRBD2; J gene: TRBJ2-7; V gene: TRBV9; clone size: .; CDR3 DNA: TGTGCCAGCAGCGTAGCGCCCCGGGAGGGAGAGTCCTACGAGCAGTACTTC; CDR3 protein: CASSVAPREGESYEQYF
CDR3 length: 14; D gene: TRBD1; J gene: TRBJ1-1; V gene: TRBV6-5; clone size: many; CDR3 DNA: TGTGCCAGCAGTAGACAGGGAAGTTCAGCTGAAGCTTTCTTT; CDR3 protein: CASSRQGSSAEAFF
CDR3 length: 15; D gene: .; J gene: TRBJ2-1; V gene: TRBV7-2; clone size: many; CDR3 DNA: TGTGCCAGCAGTATCGTTAGGGGGTTTTACAATGAGCAGTTCTTC; CDR3 protein: CASSIVRGFYNEQFF
CDR3 length: 13; D gene: TRBD1; J gene: TRBJ2-5; V gene: TRBV9; clone size: .; CDR3 DNA: TGTGCCAGCAGCGCCGACAGGGGGGAGACCCAGTACTTC; CDR3 protein: CASSADRGETQYF
CDR3 length: 17; D gene: TRBD1; J gene: TRBJ2-7; V gene: TRBV6-1; clone size: many; CDR3 DNA: TGTGCCAGCAGTGCACTACGACAGGGGGCGAGGGGCTACGAGCAGTACTTC; CDR3 protein: CASSALRQGARGYEQYF
CDR3 length: 14; D gene: .; J gene: TRBJ2-7; V gene: TRBV7-8; clone size: .; CDR3 DNA: TGTGCCAGCAGCTTTTGTTCGGCTGACAGCCCCCAGCATTTC; CDR3 protein: CASSFCSADSPQHF
CDR3 length: 12; D gene: .; J gene: TRBJ1-2; V gene: TRBV10-3; clone size: .; CDR3 DNA: TGTGCCACCAGTATAGCCACGGGAGGCTACACCTTC; CDR3 protein: CATSIATGGYTF
CDR3 length: 14; D gene: TRBD2; J gene: TRBJ2-7; V gene: TRBV7-2; clone size: once; CDR3 DNA: TGTGCCAGCAGCTTACGCGGGGGAATCTACGGGAAGTCCTTC; CDR3 protein: CASSLRGGIYGKSF
CDR3 length: 14; D gene: .; J gene: TRBJ2-2; V gene: TRBV20-1; clone size: many; CDR3 DNA: TGCAGTGCTAGAGACCCTAATAATCCCGGGGAGCTGTTTTTT; CDR3 protein: CSARDPNNPGELFF
CDR3 length: 14; D gene: TRBD1; J gene: TRBJ2-3; V gene: TRBV2; clone size: .; CDR3 DNA: TGTGCCAGCAGTGATGGGACAGTCACAGATACGCAGTATTTT; CDR3 protein: CASSDGTVTDTQYF
CDR3 length: 15; D gene: .; J gene: TRBJ1-6; V gene: TRBV5-8; clone size: many; CDR3 DNA: TGTGCCAGCAGCTTGGTTCAGCTTTATAATTCACCCCTCCACTTT; CDR3 protein: CASSLVQLYNSPLHF
CDR3 length: 12; D gene: .; J gene: TRBJ1-6; V gene: TRBV6-2/TRBV6-3; clone size: many; CDR3 DNA: TGTGCCAGCAGCTCAGGGTTCTCACCCCTCCACTTT; CDR3 protein: CASSSGFSPLHF
CDR3 length: 16; D gene: .; J gene: TRBJ2-3; V gene: TRBV6-5; clone size: many; CDR3 DNA: TGTGCCAGCAGTTACTCGGGACTCTACGCTCCGGATACGCAGTATTTT; CDR3 protein: CASSYSGLYAPDTQYF
CDR3 length: 14; D gene: TRBD1; J gene: TRBJ2-3; V gene: TRBV2; clone size: .; CDR3 DNA: TGTGCCAGCAGGGGACAGGGGGCATTCGATACGCAGTATTTT; CDR3 protein: CASRGQGAFDTQYF
CDR3 length: 13; D gene: .; J gene: TRBJ1-1; V gene: TRBV19; clone size: .; CDR3 DNA: TGTGCTAGTAGTCGGGGATGGAACACTGAAGCTTTCTTT; CDR3 protein: CASSRGWNTEAFF
CDR3 length: 14; D gene: .; J gene: TRBJ1-3; V gene: TRBV29-1; clone size: many; CDR3 DNA: TGCAGCGTCAAGGGCAGGGCAACTGGAAACACCATATATTTT; CDR3 protein: CSVKGRATGNTIYF
CDR3 length: 17; D gene: .; J gene: TRBJ1-1; V gene: TRBV24-1; clone size: few; CDR3 DNA: TGTGCCACCAAACGAAACCCTAAGACAGAGGTCGACACTGAAGCTTTCTTT; CDR3 protein: CATKRNPKTEVDTEAFF
CDR3 length: 16; D gene: .; J gene: TRBJ2-6; V gene: TRBV9; clone size: many; CDR3 DNA: TGTGCCAGCAGCGTACTCTCTGCGTCTGGGGCCAACGTCCTGACTTTC; CDR3 protein: CASSVLSASGANVLTF
CDR3 length: 16; D gene: .; J gene: TRBJ2-1; V gene: TRBV30; clone size: few; CDR3 DNA: TGTGCCTGGAGTGTAATTTCCCGGGGATCCTACAATGAGCAGTTCTTC; CDR3 protein: CAWSVISRGSYNEQFF
CDR3 length: 16; D gene: .; J gene: TRBJ2-2; V gene: TRBV19; clone size: once; CDR3 DNA: TGTGCTAGTAGTAGCGGAGGGGCGACGAACACCGGGGAGCTGTTTTTT; CDR3 protein: CASSSGGATNTGELFF
CDR3 length: 14; D gene: .; J gene: TRBJ2-3; V gene: TRBV7-2; clone size: .; CDR3 DNA: TGTGCCAGCAGCTTACCTGCGGCGGGCGTCCTGCCGTTCTTT; CDR3 protein: CASSLPAAGVLPFF
CDR3 length: 13; D gene: .; J gene: TRBJ2-1; V gene: TRBV20-1; clone size: .; CDR3 DNA: TGCAGTGCAAGGGTCAGGGGTTTACCCCAGCAGTTCTTC; CDR3 protein: CSARVRGLPQQFF
CDR3 length: 15; D gene: .; J gene: TRBJ2-1; V gene: TRBV7-9; clone size: .; CDR3 DNA: TGTGCCAGCAGTTTGAGAGGGAGAGGCTACACTGAGCAGTTCTTC; CDR3 protein: CASSLRGRGYTEQFF
CDR3 length: 17; D gene: TRBD1; J gene: TRBJ2-1; V gene: TRBV7-3; clone size: many; CDR3 DNA: TGTGCCAGCAGCTTAACAGGGGGACAGGGTAAGGGAAATGAGCAGTTCTTC; CDR3 protein: CASSLTGGQGKGNEQFF
CDR3 length: 17; D gene: .; J gene: TRBJ2-5; V gene: TRBV7-2; clone size: .; CDR3 DNA: TGTGCCAGCAGCACCCCCTTAGGCGGCGACACCCAAGAGACCCAGTACTTC; CDR3 protein: CASSTPLGGDTQETQYF
CDR3 length: 12; D gene: .; J gene: TRBJ2-7; V gene: TRBV6-1; clone size: few; CDR3 DNA: TGTGCCAGCAGTGACTGGGGGCGGGAGCAGTACTTC; CDR3 protein: CASSDWGREQYF
CDR3 length: 15; D gene: .; J gene: TRBJ2-7; V gene: TRBV5-1; clone size: many; CDR3 DNA: TGCGCCAGTACCTTGGAGGGGGGGAACTCCTACGAGCAGTACTTC; CDR3 protein: CASTLEGGNSYEQYF